These 29 T cell receptor beta chains originate from one sample sequenced in a study of naive and memory T cell subsets. Amplification of ligated cDNA took four PCR rounds with SP2 and nested alpha and beta constant primers. Each CDR3 protein is one row after TCRdb ran MiXCR on the UMI-ligation and nested PCR reads. The sample yields 30,000 to 35,000 distinct CDR3 sequences, roughly 6.6% seen once. The treatment denotes: skin biopsy from PPD injection site in Mantoux-positive individual. TCR cDNA received a 3' ligated oligonucleotide that carried a UMI. The sequences come from skin, collected from a tuberculin skin test site. Source of these receptors: an adult in good health.

The J gene is TRBJ2-5, the V gene TRBV6-2 or TRBV6-3; 11 bases match TRBD2. The CDR3 has 16 amino acids. Germline values: CDR1 MNHEY, CDR2 SVGEGT. J was trimmed by 1 base and V by 6 bases; bases with no gene match: 7. As DNA, the CDR3 is TGTGCCAGCAGCACACAACTAGCGGGGGCCCAAGAGACCCAGTACTTC. Translating gives CASSTQLAGAQETQYF.

This clonotype was counted at least ten times. The chain has TRBV19 and TRBJ1-5, with D perhaps TRBD1 (6 bases). With 3 bases removed from V and 6 bases from J, the gap between germline ends came to 15 bases. The CDR3 has 15 amino acids. Germline V gene sequence: CDR1 LNHDA, CDR2 SQIVND (reference sequence). CDR3 residues: CASSIGLLGGQPQHF. The DNA for the CDR3 is TGTGCCAGTAGTATTGGCCTCCTAGGGGGTCAGCCCCAGCATTTT.

This clonotype occurred many times. The V and J genes are TRBV10-3 and TRBJ2-5; the D is unclear. With 0 bases removed from V and 5 bases from J, the gap between germline ends came to 7 bases. CDR3 length: 13 amino acids. The germline gives CDR1 ENHRY, CDR2 SYGVKD. The CDR3 nucleotides read TGTGCCATCAGTGAGTCAAAGGAGGAGACCCAGTACTTC. It is translated as CAISESKEETQYF.

This clonotype ranks as medium-sized. This chain joins TRBV2 and TRBJ1-1; 10 positions agree with TRBD1. CDR1 and CDR2 from the germline V gene are SNHLY and FYNNEI. The CDR3 has 14 amino acids. After removal of 6 bases from V and 5 bases from J, the junction contained 6 bases not matched to a gene. CDR3 protein: CASSRQGAGTEAFF. CDR3 DNA sequence: TGTGCCAGCAGCAGACAGGGGGCCGGGACTGAAGCTTTCTTT. Full variable domain (outside the CDR3, taken from reference TRBV2 and TRBJ1-1): EPEVTQTPSHQVTQMGQEVILRCVPISNHLYFYWYRQILGQKVEFLVSFYNNEISEKSEIFDDQFSVERPDGSNFTLKIRSTKLEDSAMYFCASSRQGAGTEAFFGQGTRLTVV.

This clonotype was detected many times. The chain uses TRBV2 and TRBJ2-1; 7 nucleotides agree with TRBD2. Trimming removed 7 bases from V and 0 bases from J; junction bases left unmatched: 3. The germline V gene has CDR1 SNHLY and CDR2 FYNNEI. This CDR3 comprises 14 residues. CDR3: CASIPGGSYNEQFF. The CDR3 DNA follows: TGTGCCAGCATCCCGGGGGGCTCCTACAATGAGCAGTTCTTC.

This clonotype was seen ten or more times. The chain is built from TRBV20-1 and TRBJ2-1, with D perhaps given as TRBD1 or TRBD2 (5 bases each). This CDR3 region has 14 residues. Germline V CDR1 and CDR2: DFQATT, SNEGSKA (reference sequence). Between the trimmed V and J ends, which lost 0 bases and 4 bases, there was a span of 10 bases. CDR3 coding DNA: TGCAGTGCTAGAGATCTGAGGGGTTACAATGAGCAGTTCTTC. Translated: CSARDLRGYNEQFF.

CDR3 region: CASSVDRGGYNEQFF. The CDR3, as DNA: TGTGCCAGCAGCGTAGACCGGGGAGGCTACAATGAGCAGTTCTTC. The V call is TRBV9, the J call TRBJ2-1; D is perhaps TRBD2 (6 bases). The CDR3 totals 15 residues. Trimming took off 0 bases at V and 3 bases at J, with 10 bases between the two ends. From germline, CDR1 is SGDLS and CDR2 YYNGEE.

The V call is TRBV20-1, the J call TRBJ2-3; TRBD2 matches at 7 bases. The CDR3 sequence is 15 residues long. Germline values: CDR1 DFQATT, CDR2 SNEGSKA (reference sequence). V was clipped by 4 bases and J by 4 bases; unmatched bases: 11. The CDR3 nucleotides are TGCAGTGCTACCCTAGGACGGGGAGGGGCAGATACGCAGTATTTT. Translating gives CSATLGRGGADTQYF.

This clonotype was picked up many times. V is TRBV5-1 and J is TRBJ2-1, with 11 positions matching TRBD2. Trimming at V came to 3 bases and at J to 9 bases, leaving 8 bases not matched to a gene. The CDR3 runs to 15 residues. Germline CDR1 is SGHRS and CDR2 is YFSETQ. The CDR3 DNA reads TGCGCCAGCAGCTCTACTAGCGGGGGACGAGGTGAGCAGTTCTTC. This gives the protein CASSSTSGGRGEQFF.

V usage is TRBV28 and J usage is TRBJ2-7; D is tentatively TRBD1 or TRBD2 (5 bases each). There are 14 residues in the CDR3. Germline V gives CDR1 MDHEN, CDR2 SYDVKM. V was trimmed by 3 bases and J by 5 bases, leaving 14 bases between them. The CDR3 loop is CASSFEGRVHEQYF. The CDR3 coding sequence is TGTGCCAGCAGTTTCGAGGGCAGGGTCCACGAGCAGTACTTC.

This clonotype was observed at least ten times. The chain employs TRBV3-1 and TRBJ2-4; D is unresolved. There are 16 residues in the CDR3. Per germline, CDR1 LGHDT and CDR2 YNNKEL (reference sequence). Trimming removed 0 bases at V and 1 base at J, with 10 bases between. CDR3 bases: TGTGCCAGCAGCCAAGAGTCGCCGACGGCCAAAAACATTCAGTACTTC. Amino acids: CASSQESPTAKNIQYF.

This clonotype was found many times. J is TRBJ2-5 and V is TRBV9; tentatively, D is TRBD2 (6 bases). This CDR3 has 13 amino acids. The V end was cut by 5 bases, the J end by 5 bases, with 13 bases between. In germline, CDR1 is SGDLS, CDR2 YYNGEE. The DNA for the CDR3 is TGTGCCAGCAGTCACAATGGGGGGGAGACCCAGTACTTC. This gives the protein CASSHNGGETQYF.

The chain carries TRBV5-6 and TRBJ1-1, with a tentative D call TRBD1 (5 bases). Germline CDR1 is SGHDT and CDR2 is YYEEEE. V was cut by 6 bases and J by 5 bases, with 17 bases left in between. The CDR3 consists of 14 residues. CDR3 sequence: CASNPEGRRTEAFF. The CDR3 bases are TGTGCCAGCAACCCCGAGGGGCGGAGAACTGAAGCTTTCTTT.

This clonotype was counted many times. The J gene is TRBJ2-7, the V gene TRBV7-2, with D maybe TRBD2 (5 bases). This CDR3 is built from 15 residues. Germline V lookup: CDR1 SGHTA, CDR2 FQGNSA. V lost 1 base and J lost 7, with 17 bases in between. CDR3 nucleotide sequence: TGTGCCAGCAGCTTAGGGTTCCTTGGGAGTCAGGAGCAGTACTTC. Its translation: CASSLGFLGSQEQYF.

By sample share, this clonotype is medium-sized. The CDR3 nucleotides read TGTGCCAGCAGTTCCGTACAGGGTTGGGGCACAGATACGCAGTATTTT. This gives the protein CASSSVQGWGTDTQYF. The chain employs TRBV27 and TRBJ2-3; TRBD1 might be the D (6 bases). The V end was cut by 4 bases, the J end by 1 base, with 15 bases between. Germline V CDR1 and CDR2: MNHEY, SMNVEV (reference sequence). There are 16 residues in the CDR3.

This clonotype was counted many times. The rearrangement links TRBV7-3 to TRBJ2-2, with 8 bases matching TRBD1. CDR1 SGHTA and CDR2 FQGTGA come from the germline V gene. This CDR3 is 15 amino acids long. Losses at the gene ends were 2 bases for V and 6 bases for J; bases not matched to a gene: 5. CDR3 protein: CASSLWQGAAGELFF. CDR3 coding DNA: TGTGCCAGCAGCTTATGGCAGGGGGCCGCCGGGGAGCTGTTTTTT. Together with reference TRBV7-3 and TRBJ2-2, the CDR3 gives the full variable domain: GAGVSQTPSNKVTEKGKYVELRCDPISGHTALYWYRQSLGQGPEFLIYFQGTGAADDSGLPNDRFFAVRPEGSVSTLKIQRTERGDSAVYLCASSLWQGAAGELFFGEGSRLTVL.

This clonotype was seen ten or more times. The chain couples TRBV5-1 to TRBJ1-2; D not resolved. The CDR3 has 13 residues. The germline V gene has CDR1 SGHRS and CDR2 YFSETQ. The V and J ends lost 3 bases and 3 bases respectively, with 9 bases between them. The CDR3 spells CASSSKIDYGYTF. The CDR3, as DNA: TGCGCCAGCAGCTCAAAGATTGACTATGGCTACACCTTC.

This clonotype was counted many times. The chain is built from TRBV6-1 and TRBJ2-7; no definite D call. CDR1 MNHNS and CDR2 SASEGT come from the germline V gene. V was trimmed by 4 bases and J by 0 bases, leaving 10 bases between them. The CDR3 loop spans 14 amino acids. The CDR3 spells CASSGERISYEQYF. Here the CDR3 DNA reads TGTGCCAGCAGTGGCGAGCGAATCTCCTACGAGCAGTACTTC.

This clonotype was detected many times. V usage is TRBV18 and J usage is TRBJ1-6; a possible D gene is TRBD1 (6 bases). Trimming stripped 1 base from V and 6 bases from J, with 10 bases between. Germline V gene lookup returns CDR1 KGHSH and CDR2 LQKENI. The length of the CDR3 is 15 residues. The CDR3 here is CASSPLQGSNSPLHF. The CDR3 nucleotides are TGTGCCAGCTCACCACTTCAGGGGAGTAATTCACCCCTCCACTTT. The full variable domain, its missing parts supplied by reference TRBV18 and TRBJ1-6, is NAGVMQNPRHLVRRRGQEARLRCSPMKGHSHVYWYRQLPEEGLKFMVYLQKENIIDESGMPKERFSAEFPKEGPSILRIQQVVRGDSAAYFCASSPLQGSNSPLHFGNGTRLTVT.

The chain has TRBV7-9 and TRBJ2-7; TRBD1 or TRBD2 may be the D gene (5 bases each). V lost 2 bases and J lost 2, with 10 bases in between. From germline, CDR1 is SEHNR and CDR2 FQNEAQ (reference sequence). The CDR3 length is 14 residues. CDR3 nucleotides: TGTGCCAGCAGCTTACATGTGGGGGCCTACGAGCAGTACTTC. Encoded protein: CASSLHVGAYEQYF.

Details on this clonotype: Germline is not matched at one junction end, which may reflect a read error. V usage is TRBV9 and J usage is TRBJ2-7; D may be TRBD1 or TRBD2 (5 bases each). The CDR3 runs 14 residues. The germline gives CDR1 SGDLS, CDR2 YYNGEE. This CDR3 is CVSSAGTDSYEQYF. CDR3 sequence (DNA): TGTGTCAGCAGCGCCGGGACGGATTCCTACGAGCAGTACTTC.

This clonotype was detected many times. The chain couples TRBV5-5 to TRBJ2-3, with 7 bases that match TRBD2. Germline V gene lookup returns CDR1 SGHKS and CDR2 YYEKEE (reference sequence). The CDR3 totals 18 residues. Trimming at V came to 4 bases and at J to 2 bases, leaving 16 bases not matched to a gene. The CDR3 region has the DNA TGTGCCAGCAGCCGGAGGGGCGGGGGAGATGCTAACACAGATACGCAGTATTTT. It translates to CASSRRGGGDANTDTQYF.

In the case of this clonotype: A read error is possible here, since a much larger clone lies one base away. This rearrangement joins TRBV20-1 to TRBJ2-3, with 7 nucleotides matching TRBD2. CDR3 length: 15 amino acids. The V gene's germline CDR1 is DFQATT and CDR2 SNEGSKA (reference sequence). The CDR3 nucleotides read TGCAGTGCTAGATTTGCGGGGGTCCCCACAGAGACGCAGTATTTT. Translating gives CSARFAGVPTETQYF.

To note about this clonotype: This may be a read error: a much more frequent sequence differs by one nucleotide. The chain combines TRBV7-6 with TRBJ2-5; 9 positions agree with TRBD1. This CDR3 comprises 16 residues. CDR1 SGHVS and CDR2 FNYEAQ come from the germline V gene. The CDR3 region has the DNA TGTGCCAGCAGCTCCAGACAGGGGGGGCGGAAAGAGAGCCAGTACTTC. Translated: CASSSRQGGRKESQYF.

This clonotype came up many times. The chain couples TRBV12-5 to TRBJ1-3; 8 bases align to TRBD1. The CDR3 has 16 residues. V lost 0 bases, J lost 8 bases, and 9 bases stayed unmatched. Germline-derived CDR1 and CDR2 are LGHNT and FRNRAP. In DNA, the CDR3 is TGTGCTAGTGGTTTGGTACTGTCAGGGGGCGCAGACACCATATATTTT. As protein: CASGLVLSGGADTIYF.

This chain connects TRBV11-2 to TRBJ2-2; no reliable D call. V was trimmed by 6 bases and J by 5 bases, leaving 10 bases between them. Germline loops: CDR1 SGHAT, CDR2 FQNNGV. The CDR3 is 13 residues long. Here the CDR3 reads CASSLAGTGELFF. The DNA for the CDR3 is TGTGCCAGCAGTTTGGCCGGGACCGGGGAGCTGTTTTTT.

At least ten counts were recorded for this clonotype. This chain joins TRBV5-1 and TRBJ2-1, with D possibly TRBD2 on 5 matching bases. This CDR3 region has 17 residues. V was trimmed by 3 bases and J by 2 bases, leaving 18 bases between them. Germline loops: CDR1 SGHRS, CDR2 YFSETQ. DNA of the CDR3: TGCGCCAGCAGCTCCCCTTTCCGGGAAGGTCCCTACAATGAGCAGTTCTTC. Its protein is CASSSPFREGPYNEQFF.

Details on this clonotype: With a much larger clone just one base away, this may be a read error. This chain links TRBV15 with TRBJ1-2; 9 bases fit TRBD1. The V gene's germline CDR1 is LNHNV and CDR2 YYDKDF (reference sequence). CDR3 length: 14 residues. DNA of the CDR3: TGTGCCACCAGAGGGACAGGGCTAAACTATGACTACACCTTC. Its protein product is CATRGTGLNYDYTF. Looking up the rest from reference TRBV15 and TRBJ1-2 gives the full variable domain: DAMVIQNPRYQVTQFGKPVTLSCSQTLNHNVMYWYQQKSSQAPKLLFHYYDKDFNNEADTPDNFQSRRPNTSFCFLDIRSPGLGDTAMYLCATRGTGLNYDYTFGSGTRLTVV.

This clonotype was counted ten times or more. The CDR3 spells CSARASSFDNEQFF. For the CDR3, the DNA is TGCAGTGCTAGAGCTAGTTCTTTCGACAATGAGCAGTTCTTC. V is TRBV20-1 and J is TRBJ2-1, with D uncertain. The V end lost 1 base, the J end lost 5 bases, and 12 bases lay between the germline ends. Germline V gives CDR1 DFQATT, CDR2 SNEGSKA (reference sequence). CDR3 size: 14 residues.